This T cell receptor beta chain was documented in a study of monozygotic twins with inflammatory bowel disease. Study results and limitations: Possibly because of limited power, concordant and discordant twins showed no difference in repertoire similarity. Lower sharing of clonotypes with other individuals was seen in IBD patients than in healthy twins. This was most marked in patients showing signs of disease activity. Immunosuppressive treatments differing between patients may have added repertoire variability.

The authors isolated total RNA from whole blood without sorting T cells. The germline V gene has CDR1 KGHSH and CDR2 LQKENI. The CDR3 spans 15 residues. From its re-call of the 5' RACE reads, TCRdb lists each CDR3 protein once, without DNA. Its clone listing holds about 210,000 distinct CDR3 sequences. As for this clonotype: Its antigen is unknown.

The origin of this receptor is a human donor with ulcerative colitis or Crohn's disease, or a healthy co-twin of an affected twin (not recorded which). Sample: blood. The J gene is TRBJ2-2, the V gene TRBV18. The CDR3 reads CASSPPELYTGELFF.